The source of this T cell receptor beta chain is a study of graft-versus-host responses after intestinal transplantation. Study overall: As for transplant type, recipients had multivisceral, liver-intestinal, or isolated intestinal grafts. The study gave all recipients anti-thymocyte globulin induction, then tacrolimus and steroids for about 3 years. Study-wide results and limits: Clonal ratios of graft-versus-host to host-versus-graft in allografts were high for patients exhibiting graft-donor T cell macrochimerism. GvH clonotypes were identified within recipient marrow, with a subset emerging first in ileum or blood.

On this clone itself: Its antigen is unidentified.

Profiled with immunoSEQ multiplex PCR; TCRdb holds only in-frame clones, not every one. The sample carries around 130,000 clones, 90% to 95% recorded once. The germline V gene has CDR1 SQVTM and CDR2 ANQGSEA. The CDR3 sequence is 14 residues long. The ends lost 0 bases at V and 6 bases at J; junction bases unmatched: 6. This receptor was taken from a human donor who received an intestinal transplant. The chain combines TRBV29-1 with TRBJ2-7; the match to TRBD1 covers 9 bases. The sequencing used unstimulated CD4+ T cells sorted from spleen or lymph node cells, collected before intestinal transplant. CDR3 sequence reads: CSVEDWGQGVEQYF. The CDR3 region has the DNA TGCAGCGTTGAAGATTGGGGACAGGGCGTCGAGCAGTACTTC.